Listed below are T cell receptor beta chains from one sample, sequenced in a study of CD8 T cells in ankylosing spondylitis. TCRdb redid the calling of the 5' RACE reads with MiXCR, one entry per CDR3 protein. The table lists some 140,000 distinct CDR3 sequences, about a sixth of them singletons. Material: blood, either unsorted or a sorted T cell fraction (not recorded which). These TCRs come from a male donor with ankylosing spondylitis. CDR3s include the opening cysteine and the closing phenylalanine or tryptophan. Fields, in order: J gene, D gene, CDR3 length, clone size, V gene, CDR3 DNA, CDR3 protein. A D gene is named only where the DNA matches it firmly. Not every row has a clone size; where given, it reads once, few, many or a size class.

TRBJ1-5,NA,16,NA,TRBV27,TGTGCCAGCAGTTTAGTTGGGGGGCAGGGCAATCAGCCCCAGCATTTT,CASSLVGGQGNQPQHF
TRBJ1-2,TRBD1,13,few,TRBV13,TGTGCCAGCAGCCCAGGGGGTATCTATGGCTACACCTTC,CASSPGGIYGYTF
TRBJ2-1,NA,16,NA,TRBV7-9,TGTGCCAGCAGCAAAGTCGACACAGGCTCGGGGGATGAGCAGTTCTTC,CASSKVDTGSGDEQFF
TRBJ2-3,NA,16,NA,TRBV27,TGTGCCAGCAGCAACTACCGGGACTTTAGCACAGATACGCAGTATTTT,CASSNYRDFSTDTQYF
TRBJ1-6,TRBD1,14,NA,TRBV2,TGTGCCAGCAGAGACCGACAGGGAGGATCACCCCTCCACTTT,CASRDRQGGSPLHF
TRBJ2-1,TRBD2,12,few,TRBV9,TGTGCCAGCGAGTCTGGGGGGGATGAGCAGTTCTTC,CASESGGDEQFF
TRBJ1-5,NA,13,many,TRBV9,TGTGCCAGCAGCGCGAGGGGAAATCAGCCCCAGCATTTT,CASSARGNQPQHF
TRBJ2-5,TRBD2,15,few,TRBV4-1,TGCGCCAGCAGCCAAGGACTAGCGGGAGATGAGACCCAGTACTTC,CASSQGLAGDETQYF
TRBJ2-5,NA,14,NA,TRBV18,TGTGCCAGCTCACACACCGAAGGCCTGGAGACCCAGTACTTC,CASSHTEGLETQYF
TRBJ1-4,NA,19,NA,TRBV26,TGTACCAGCAGGTATTTAGGGGGTTCGGAACTGAGGACTAATGAAAAACTGTTTTTT,CTSRYLGGSELRTNEKLFF
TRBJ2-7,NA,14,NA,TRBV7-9,TGTGCCAGCAGCCCCCCCGCCAAGTCCTACGAGCAGTACTTC,CASSPPAKSYEQYF
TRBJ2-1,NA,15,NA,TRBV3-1,TGTGCCAGCAGCCCCTCAGGAGTAATGGGCAATGAGCAGTTCTTC,CASSPSGVMGNEQFF
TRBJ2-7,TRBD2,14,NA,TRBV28,TGTGCCAGCAGTCCACTAGCGGACTCCTACGAGCAGTACTTC,CASSPLADSYEQYF
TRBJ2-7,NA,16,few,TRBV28,TGTGCCAGCAGTTTCCGCGAGGCCTCTCTATCCTACGAGCAGTACTTC,CASSFREASLSYEQYF
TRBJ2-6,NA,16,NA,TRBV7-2,TGTGCCAGCAGCTTAGGCAGGGGAGCTGGGGCCAACGTCCTGACTTTC,CASSLGRGAGANVLTF
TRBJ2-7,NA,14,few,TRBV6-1,TGTGCCAGCAGCCCTCTGGAACTCTCCTACGAGCAGTACTTC,CASSPLELSYEQYF
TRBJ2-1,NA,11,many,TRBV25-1,TGTGCCAGCAGTGATTTCAATGAGCAGTTCTTC,CASSDFNEQFF
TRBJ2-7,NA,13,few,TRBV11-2,TGTGCCAGCAGCTTAGGGACAGTTTACGAGCAGTACTTC,CASSLGTVYEQYF
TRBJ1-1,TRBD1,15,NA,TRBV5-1,TGCGCCAGCAGCTTGCCGACAGGGGCGAACACTGAAGCTTTCTTT,CASSLPTGANTEAFF
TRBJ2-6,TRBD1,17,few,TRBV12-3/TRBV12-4,TGTGCCAGCAGGAGGACAGGGGACGTCGCTGGGGCCAACGTCCTGACTTTC,CASRRTGDVAGANVLTF
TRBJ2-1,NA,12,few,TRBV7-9,TGTGCCAGCAGCCCAGCCTACAATGAGCAGTTCTTC,CASSPAYNEQFF
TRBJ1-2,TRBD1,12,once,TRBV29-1,TGCAGCGTGACAGGGGATCGCTATGGCTACACCTTC,CSVTGDRYGYTF
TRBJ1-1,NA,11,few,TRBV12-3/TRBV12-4,TGTGCCAGCAGCTGGGGCACTGAAGCTTTCTTT,CASSWGTEAFF
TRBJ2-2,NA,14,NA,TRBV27,TGTGCCAGCAGTTTAAGGGGGAACACCGGGGAGCTGTTTTTT,CASSLRGNTGELFF
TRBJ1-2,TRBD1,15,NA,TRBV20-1,TGCAGTGCTAGAGACCCCGGACAGGGGGCCTTGGGCTACACCTTC,CSARDPGQGALGYTF
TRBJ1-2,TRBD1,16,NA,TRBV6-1,TGTGCCAGCAGTACCCGGACAGGGGGAGACGTCTATGGCTACACCTTC,CASSTRTGGDVYGYTF